The 27 T cell receptor beta chains presented below share a single source sample, sequenced in a study of blood T cells in healthy people across ages. Using a J-beta primer mix together with a sample-barcoded 5' primer, a second PCR was run for roughly 6 to 12 cycles. TCRdb re-called the 5' RACE reads through MiXCR, storing one row per CDR3 protein. The sample lists hundreds of thousands of distinct CDR3 sequences, about 61% occurring once. Sequences were obtained from blood. The source is a man aged 40-55 years in good health.

V usage is TRBV24-1 and J usage is TRBJ2-5; TRBD1 agrees at 9 bases. Germline CDR1 KGHDR, CDR2 SFDVKD. V trimming: 4 bases; J trimming: 11 bases; junction bases outside the gene matches: 16. CDR3 size: 16 residues. The CDR3 reads CATSEWTGALVGEQYF. For the CDR3, the DNA is TGTGCCACCAGTGAATGGACAGGGGCCCTCGTAGGAGAGCAGTACTTC.

This sequence joins TRBV10-3 and TRBJ2-2, with 7 nucleotides matching TRBD2. Looked up from germline, CDR1 is ENHRY and CDR2 is SYGVKD. V trimming: 4 bases; J trimming: 3 bases; junction bases outside the gene matches: 5. The CDR3 sequence is 15 residues long. The CDR3 protein is CAISAAGVDTGELFF. In DNA, the CDR3 is TGTGCCATCAGTGCCGCGGGAGTGGACACCGGGGAGCTGTTTTTT.

This clonotype has more than one count but fewer than ten. The V gene is TRBV29-1, the J gene TRBJ1-6; D gene uncertain. Trimming pared 1 base from V and 7 bases from J, leaving 11 bases between. CDR3 length: 14 residues. In germline, CDR1 is SQVTM, CDR2 ANQGSEA. The CDR3 coding sequence is TGCAGCGTTGAAGTTCGAAAAGTAAATTCACCCCTCCACTTT. Encoded protein: CSVEVRKVNSPLHF.

This clonotype was picked up a small number of times. The chain employs TRBV14 and TRBJ1-6; a weak D match, TRBD1 (5 bases). Trimming removed 0 bases at V and 13 bases at J, with 16 bases between. The CDR3 extends over 15 amino acids. Per germline, CDR1 SGHDN and CDR2 FVKESK. The CDR3 reads CASSQEGRGIWPLHF. The CDR3 bases are TGTGCCAGCAGCCAAGAGGGGCGCGGGATATGGCCCCTCCACTTT. The full variable domain, rest sourced from reference TRBV14 and TRBJ1-6, is EAGVTQFPSHSVIEKGQTVTLRCDPISGHDNLYWYRRVMGKEIKFLLHFVKESKQDESGMPNNRFLAERTGGTYSTLKVQPAELEDSGVYFCASSQEGRGIWPLHFGNGTRLTVT.

The chain employs TRBV12-3 or TRBV12-4 and TRBJ2-3, with 7 bases matching TRBD1. This CDR3 has 14 amino acids. Germline trimming cut 2 bases from V and 5 bases from J; bases unmatched to any gene: 4. The DNA of the CDR3 is TGTGCCAGCAGTTTAAGCCGGGACAGAGATACGCAGTATTTT. This codes for CASSLSRDRDTQYF.

The CDR3 loop reads CATEERMNGTVSSYNEQFF. The CDR3 nucleotides are TGTGCCACCGAGGAACGTATGAATGGGACAGTGAGCTCCTACAATGAGCAGTTCTTC. The chain recombines TRBV28 with TRBJ2-1; 7 nucleotides align to TRBD1. The trim removed 10 bases at V and 0 bases at J, leaving 21 bases unmatched. Germline V gives CDR1 MDHEN, CDR2 SYDVKM. The CDR3 loop spans 19 amino acids. Full variable domain (missing parts from reference TRBV28 and TRBJ2-1): DVKVTQSSRYLVKRTGEKVFLECVQDMDHENMFWYRQDPGLGLRLIYFSYDVKMKEKGDIPEGYSVSREKKERFSLILESASTNQTSMYLCATEERMNGTVSSYNEQFFGPGTRLTVL.

This clonotype was seen only a few times. The chain links TRBV29-1 to TRBJ2-1, with a tentative D call TRBD1 (6 bases). CDR3 length: 12 residues. V lost 8 bases and J 4 bases, leaving 12 bases between the germline ends. CDR1 and CDR2 from the germline V gene are SQVTM and ANQGSEA. The CDR3 is CSMGQVYNEQFF. The CDR3 region has the DNA TGCAGCATGGGACAAGTATACAATGAGCAGTTCTTC.

This sequence joins TRBV28 and TRBJ2-7; TRBD1 aligns across 9 bases. The end of the DNA fits TRBJ2-1 better, so the J call may be wrong. There are 15 residues in the CDR3. Germline V gene lookup returns CDR1 MDHEN and CDR2 SYDVKM. CDR3 amino acids: CASRGGTGTYNEQFF. The CDR3 DNA reads as TGTGCCAGCAGGGGGGGGACAGGGACGTACAATGAGCAGTTCTTC.

The chain joins TRBV6-2 or TRBV6-3 to TRBJ2-1; TRBD2 agrees at 9 bases. This CDR3 region has 15 residues. In germline, CDR1 is MNHEY, CDR2 SVGEGT. V dropped 9 bases and J dropped 10; count of bases not matched to a gene: 16. This CDR3 is CASSPYSPGLAEQFF. CDR3 nucleotides: TGTGCCAGTAGCCCATATTCCCCGGGACTAGCCGAGCAGTTCTTC.

A single count supports this clonotype. This sequence joins TRBV29-1 and TRBJ1-1; 7 bases are a match to TRBD1. CDR1 is SQVTM and CDR2 is ANQGSEA in the germline V gene. The CDR3 spans 13 residues. J lost 8 bases, V lost 4 bases, and 10 bases had no gene match. The CDR3 region has the DNA TGCAGCGTTGCTGGCAGGGGGAACGGGGAAGCTTTCTTT. This sequence encodes CSVAGRGNGEAFF.

This clonotype has just a few counts. V gene TRBV4-3 combines with J gene TRBJ2-4, with 13 bases fitting TRBD2. V lost 1 base to trimming and J lost 8 bases; unmatched junction nucleotides: 8. The CDR3 runs to 17 residues. Looked up from germline, CDR1 is LGHNA and CDR2 is YSLEER. The CDR3 DNA follows: TGCGCCAGCAGCCAAGGGACTAGCGGGAGTTATAGGGACATTCAGTACTTC. It codes for CASSQGTSGSYRDIQYF.

The rearrangement uses TRBV7-2 and TRBJ2-7; 9 bases line up with TRBD1. The germline V gene has CDR1 SGHTA and CDR2 FQGNSA. Trimming removed 3 bases from V and 7 bases from J; junction bases left unmatched: 4. The CDR3 has 13 amino acids. The CDR3 is CASSFTGGDEQYF. Written as DNA, the CDR3 is TGTGCCAGCAGCTTCACAGGGGGCGATGAGCAGTACTTC.

This clonotype was recorded at least ten times. The chain is built from TRBV29-1 and TRBJ2-1, with 16 bases matching TRBD2. Germline trimming cut 6 bases from V and 7 bases from J; bases unmatched to any gene: 15. Looked up from germline, CDR1 is SQVTM and CDR2 is ANQGSEA. This CDR3 contains 18 residues. CDR3 amino acids: CSVAIGTSGRAVGNEQFF. The DNA for the CDR3 is TGCAGCGTCGCCATCGGGACTAGCGGGAGGGCCGTAGGGAATGAGCAGTTCTTC.

The CDR3 protein is CSAGALLNTEAFF. CDR3 in DNA: TGCAGCGCAGGGGCCCTATTGAACACTGAAGCTTTCTTT. The chain uses TRBV29-1 and TRBJ1-1; D is possibly TRBD1 (6 bases). Germline V gives CDR1 SQVTM, CDR2 ANQGSEA. Trimming cost V 7 bases and J 0 bases, with 12 bases left between them. The CDR3 extends over 13 amino acids.

The chain joins TRBV10-2 to TRBJ2-1, with D possibly TRBD2 on 6 matching bases. Germline-derived CDR1 and CDR2 are WSHSY and SAAADI. V was pared by 7 bases and J by 3 bases, with 19 bases between. CDR3 length: 16 residues. CDR3 DNA sequence: TGCGCCAGCACCAGGGAGGCGCTGACAATCTACAATGAGCAGTTCTTC. It is translated as CASTREALTIYNEQFF.

This clonotype was recorded a few times. CDR3 DNA: TGTGCCAGCAGCTTAGTAAGTGGTCCAGGACAAGAGACCCAGTACTTC. The encoded protein is CASSLVSGPGQETQYF. The J gene is TRBJ2-5, the V gene TRBV7-2; D gene uncertain. The CDR3 totals 16 residues. Germline V gives CDR1 SGHTA, CDR2 FQGNSA. V was cut by 1 base and J by 2 bases, with 14 bases left in between. Full variable domain (missing parts from reference TRBV7-2 and TRBJ2-5): GAGVSQSPSNKVTEKGKDVELRCDPISGHTALYWYRQSLGQGLEFLIYFQGNSAPDKSGLPSDRFSAERTGGSVSTLTIQRTQQEDSAVYLCASSLVSGPGQETQYFGPGTRLLVL.

This chain joins TRBV3-1 and TRBJ1-2; D unresolved. V lost 0 bases and J lost 8, with 16 bases in between. This CDR3 region has 15 residues. Looked up from germline, CDR1 is LGHDT and CDR2 is YNNKEL (reference sequence). Written as DNA, the CDR3 is TGTGCCAGCAGCCAAGATAACCCGGGGTTTGGCGGCTACACCTTC. It translates to CASSQDNPGFGGYTF. The full variable domain, with the rest looked up from reference TRBV3-1 and TRBJ1-2, is DTAVSQTPKYLVTQMGNDKSIKCEQNLGHDTMYWYKQDSKKFLKIMFSYNNKELIINETVPNRFSPKSPDKAHLNLHINSLELGDSAVYFCASSQDNPGFGGYTFGSGTRLTVV.

The table lists this clonotype with a few counts. This chain joins TRBV29-1 and TRBJ2-7; no definite D call. CDR1 is SQVTM, CDR2 ANQGSEA, per germline. This CDR3 comprises 10 residues. V was shortened by 4 bases and J by 4 bases, with 5 bases between the two germline ends. The DNA for the CDR3 is TGCAGCGTTGCTGAGTACGAGCAGTACTTC. It is translated as CSVAEYEQYF.

The V call is TRBV12-3 or TRBV12-4, the J call TRBJ1-5; tentatively, D is TRBD1 (6 bases). The CDR3 is 13 residues long. Trimming stripped 5 bases from V and 9 bases from J, with 14 bases between. The CDR3 here is CASSPQGRRPQHF. Here the CDR3 DNA reads TGTGCCAGCAGTCCACAGGGCCGGCGGCCCCAGCATTTT.

The J gene is TRBJ1-2, the V gene TRBV5-5; tentative D call: TRBD1 (5 bases). The CDR3 is 14 amino acids. V dropped 4 bases and J dropped 6 bases, with 16 bases sitting between them. Germline assignment: CDR1 SGHKS and CDR2 YYEKEE (reference sequence). CDR3: CASSPGYFLDGYTF. DNA for the CDR3: TGTGCCAGCAGCCCAGGGTATTTTCTTGATGGCTACACCTTC. Based on the CDR3 plus reference TRBV5-5 and TRBJ1-2, the full variable domain is DAGVTQSPTHLIKTRGQQVTLRCSPISGHKSVSWYQQVLGQGPQFIFQYYEKEERGRGNFPDRFSARQFPNYSSELNVNALLLGDSALYLCASSPGYFLDGYTFGSGTRLTVV.

The chain combines TRBV11-2 with TRBJ2-6; TRBD1 might be the D (5 bases). There are 18 residues in the CDR3. CDR1 is SGHAT, CDR2 FQNNGV, per germline. V was pared by 5 bases and J by 0 bases, with 17 bases between. The CDR3 loop is CASSNTRQGSSGANVLTF. In DNA form, the CDR3 reads TGTGCCAGCAGCAACACGCGGCAGGGTAGCTCTGGGGCCAACGTCCTGACTTTC. Drawing the rest from reference TRBV11-2 and TRBJ2-6, the complete variable domain is EAGVAQSPRYKIIEKRQSVAFWCNPISGHATLYWYQQILGQGPKLLIQFQNNGVVDDSQLPKDRFSAERLKGVDSTLKIQPAKLEDSAVYLCASSNTRQGSSGANVLTFGAGSRLTVL.

This clonotype came up a few times. This chain links TRBV15 with TRBJ2-7; D gene ambiguous. The CDR3 runs to 13 residues. Germline V gene data show CDR1 as LNHNV and CDR2 as YYDKDF (reference sequence). Trimming cost V 0 bases and J 7 bases, with 10 bases left between them. The CDR3, as DNA: TGTGCCACCAGCAGAGAATCCCCTCGGGAGCAGTACTTC. Translating gives CATSRESPREQYF.

The chain is built from TRBV10-3 and TRBJ1-2, with 10 bases aligning to TRBD1. CDR3 length: 13 residues. Germline-derived CDR1 and CDR2 are ENHRY and SYGVKD. V trimming: 11 bases; J trimming: 2 bases; junction bases outside the gene matches: 5. The CDR3 is CASPGQGNYGYTF. The CDR3 DNA follows: TGTGCCTCACCGGGACAGGGGAACTATGGCTACACCTTC.

The chain carries TRBV24-1 and TRBJ2-5; the match to TRBD2 covers 9 bases. The CDR3 runs to 17 residues. V dropped 3 bases and J dropped 11; count of bases not matched to a gene: 18. The germline V gene has CDR1 KGHDR and CDR2 SFDVKD. The CDR3 DNA follows: TGTGCCACCAGTGATGCCCGTGGTTTGCGGGAGGGCAATGAGCAGTACTTC. It yields the protein CATSDARGLREGNEQYF.

The chain uses TRBV27 and TRBJ1-6, with TRBD1 identical over 8 bases. The CDR3 spans 20 residues. Trimming at V came to 2 bases and at J to 0 bases, leaving 12 bases not matched to a gene. Per the germline V gene, CDR1 is MNHEY and CDR2 is SMNVEV (reference sequence). Written as DNA, the CDR3 is TGTGCCAGCAGTTTAATCCTCGTCAGGGGGCTTAGCTCCTATAATTCACCCCTCCACTTT. Its translation is CASSLILVRGLSSYNSPLHF.

This chain joins TRBV10-3 and TRBJ1-5, with a weak D call TRBD1 (5 bases). V lost 6 bases and J 2 bases, leaving 11 bases between the germline ends. CDR3 length: 14 residues. Germline CDR1 ENHRY, CDR2 SYGVKD. The CDR3 here is CAIRNDSRNQPQHF. Written as DNA, the CDR3 is TGTGCCATCAGGAATGACAGCCGCAATCAGCCCCAGCATTTT.

The rearrangement joins TRBV12-3 or TRBV12-4 to TRBJ1-4; 7 nucleotides agree with TRBD1. This CDR3 contains 16 residues. After removal of 4 bases from V and 8 bases from J, the junction contained 13 bases not matched to a gene. In DNA form, the CDR3 reads TGTGCCAGCAGTTATTCCTTCGGGACAGTTCAGGAAAAACTGTTTTTT. It translates to CASSYSFGTVQEKLFF.